Shown below are 3 T cell receptor delta chains from a single sample sequenced in a study of gamma-delta T cells after stem cell transplantation. TCRdb re-identified clones in the RT-PCR reads via CATT. The repertoire holds around 2,000 delta-chain clones, about 22% seen once, with roughly 27% in the top ten. Sequencing used gamma-delta T cells. The receptor set was obtained from a human donor. It is not recorded whose cells these are; they may come from a transplant donor.

As concerns this clone: The sample carries other DNA sequences with the same CDR3. The chain has TRDV2 and TRDJ1; TRDD3 might be the D (5 bases). CDR1 is GEAIGNYY and CDR2 is EKD in the germline V gene. The CDR3 sequence is 18 residues long. The ends were cut back, 6 bases at V and 0 bases at J, with 25 bases in the middle. This chain's CDR3 is CACSGLGSTGSYTDKLIF. The CDR3 DNA reads TGTGCCTGTAGTGGCTTGGGGTCTACCGGTTCGTACACCGATAAACTCATCTTT.

As for this clone: This is likely an artifact of a read error, given a far larger clone one base away. The chain employs TRDV2 and TRDJ1; the D is unclear. The germline CDR1 and CDR2 sequences are GEAIGNYY and EKD. V was cut by 0 bases and J by 3 bases, with 10 bases left in between. The CDR3 loop spans 14 amino acids. In DNA form, the CDR3 reads TGTGCCTGTGACACCCTAGAAGGAGCCGATAAACTCATCTTT. It translates to CACDTLEGADKLIF.

This clone is judged medium-sized. The J gene is TRDJ1, the V gene TRDV2, with a tentative D call TRDD3 (5 bases). Looked up from germline, CDR1 is GEAIGNYY and CDR2 is EKD. Trimming shortened V by 0 bases and J by 0 bases, and 16 bases separated the two germline ends. The CDR3 extends over 17 amino acids. CDR3 residues: CACDTVGTAQYTDKLIF. As DNA, the CDR3 is TGTGCCTGTGACACCGTGGGGACCGCCCAGTACACCGATAAACTCATCTTT.